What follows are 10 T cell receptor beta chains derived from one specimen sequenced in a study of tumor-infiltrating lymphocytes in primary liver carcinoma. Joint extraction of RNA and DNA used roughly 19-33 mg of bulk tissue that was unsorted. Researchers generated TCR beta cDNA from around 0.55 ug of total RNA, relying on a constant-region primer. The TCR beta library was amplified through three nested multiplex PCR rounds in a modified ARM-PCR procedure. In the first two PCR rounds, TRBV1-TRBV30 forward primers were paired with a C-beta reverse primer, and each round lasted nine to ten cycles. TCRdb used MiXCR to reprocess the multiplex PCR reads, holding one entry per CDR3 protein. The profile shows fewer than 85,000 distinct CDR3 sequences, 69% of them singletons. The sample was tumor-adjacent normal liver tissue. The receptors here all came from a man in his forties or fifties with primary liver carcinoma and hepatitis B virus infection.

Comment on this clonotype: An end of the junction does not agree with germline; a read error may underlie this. The CDR3 here is CASCQDSVVGVYTEAFF. CDR3 coding DNA: TGTGCCAGCTGCCAAGATAGTGTGGTAGGGGTTTACACTGAAGCTTTCTTT. The chain employs TRBV4-2 and TRBJ1-1, with a possible D match to TRBD1 (5 bases). Looked up from germline, CDR1 is LGHNA and CDR2 is YNFKEQ. The CDR3 runs to 17 residues.

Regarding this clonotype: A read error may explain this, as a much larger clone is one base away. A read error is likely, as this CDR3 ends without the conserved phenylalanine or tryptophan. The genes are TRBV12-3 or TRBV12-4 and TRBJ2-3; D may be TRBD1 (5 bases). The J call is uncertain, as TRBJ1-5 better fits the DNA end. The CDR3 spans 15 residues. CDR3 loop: CASIFGGPSTDTQHS. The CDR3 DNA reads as TGTGCCAGCATCTTCGGGGGACCAAGCACAGATACGCAGCATTCT.

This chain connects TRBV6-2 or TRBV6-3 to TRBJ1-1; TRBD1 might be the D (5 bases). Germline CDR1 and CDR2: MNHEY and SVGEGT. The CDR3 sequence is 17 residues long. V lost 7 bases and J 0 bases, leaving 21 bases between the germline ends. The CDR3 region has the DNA TGTGCCAGCAATTATACCGGGGGTTTCGACCTGAACACTGAAGCTTTCTTT. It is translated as CASNYTGGFDLNTEAFF.

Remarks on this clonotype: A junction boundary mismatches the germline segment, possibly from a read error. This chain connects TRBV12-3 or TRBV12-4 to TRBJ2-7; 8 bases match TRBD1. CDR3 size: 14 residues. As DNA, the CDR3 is TGTGCCATCAGTAGGGCAGGGGGCCTCTACGAGCAGTACTTC. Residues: CAISRAGGLYEQYF.

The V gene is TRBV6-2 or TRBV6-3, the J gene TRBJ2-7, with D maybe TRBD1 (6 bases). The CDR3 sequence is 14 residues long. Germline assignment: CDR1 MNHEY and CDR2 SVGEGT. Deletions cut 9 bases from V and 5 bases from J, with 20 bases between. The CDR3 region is CASSLRDMAHEQYF. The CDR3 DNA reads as TGTGCCAGTAGCCTCCGGGACATGGCCCACGAGCAGTACTTC.

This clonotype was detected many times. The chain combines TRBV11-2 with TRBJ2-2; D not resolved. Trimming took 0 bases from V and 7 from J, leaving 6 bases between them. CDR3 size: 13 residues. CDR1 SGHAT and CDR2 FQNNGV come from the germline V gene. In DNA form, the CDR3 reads TGTGCCAGCAGCTTAGAGTTTATCGGGGAGCTGTTTTTT. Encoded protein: CASSLEFIGELFF.

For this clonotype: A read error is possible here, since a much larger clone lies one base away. The CDR3, as DNA: TGCGCCAGCACCCAGGGGACAGGGAGGAGCTCCTACAGTGAGCAGTTCTTC. Amino acids: CASTQGTGRSSYSEQFF. The chain combines TRBV4-1 with TRBJ2-1; 9 nucleotides align to TRBD1. There are 17 residues in the CDR3. Germline CDR1 MGHRA, CDR2 YSYEKL.

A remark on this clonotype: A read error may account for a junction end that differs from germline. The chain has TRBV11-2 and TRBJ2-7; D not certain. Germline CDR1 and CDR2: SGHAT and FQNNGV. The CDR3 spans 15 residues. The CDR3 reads CASSPRVDGSYEQYF. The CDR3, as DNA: TGTGCAAGCAGCCCAAGGGTGGACGGCTCCTACGAGCAGTACTTC.

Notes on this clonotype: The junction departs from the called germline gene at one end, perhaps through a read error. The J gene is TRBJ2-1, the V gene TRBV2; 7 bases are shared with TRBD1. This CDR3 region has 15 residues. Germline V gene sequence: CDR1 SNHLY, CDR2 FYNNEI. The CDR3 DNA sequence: TGTGCCAGCAGTGGCTGGGACAGAGTCAACAATGAGCAGTCCTTC. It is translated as CASSGWDRVNNEQSF.

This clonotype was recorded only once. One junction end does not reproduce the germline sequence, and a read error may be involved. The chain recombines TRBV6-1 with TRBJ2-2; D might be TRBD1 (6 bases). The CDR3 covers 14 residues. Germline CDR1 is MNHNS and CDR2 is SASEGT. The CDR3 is CARSEVQGPGELFF. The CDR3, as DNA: TGTGCCCGCAGTGAGGTACAGGGCCCCGGGGAACTGTTTTTT.